The clone carrying this T cell receptor (beta chain) appeared a single time. The antigen remains undetermined. There are 17 residues in the CDR3. CDR1 and CDR2 from the germline V gene are LNHNV and YYDKDF (reference sequence). After removal of 0 bases from V and 5 bases from J, the junction contained 11 bases not matched to a gene. The source of the sample is a study of lymphopenia after photon versus proton radiotherapy. Study results and limitations: Better survival with proton therapy was suggested as possible, not demonstrated.

Produced via immunoSEQ multiplex PCR; TCRdb's table is partial and in-frame only. The sample holds around 59,000 clones, approximately 88% seen once. The TCR was taken from a man aged 60 to 75 with pancreatic cancer. The chain carries TRBV15 and TRBJ2-5; 8 bases map to TRBD2. The sequencing used peripheral blood, collected from a patient treated with proton-based radiotherapy. This CDR3 reads CATSRDGSGMGMETQYF. CDR3 nucleotides: TGTGCCACCAGCAGAGACGGTAGCGGGATGGGGATGGAGACCCAGTACTTC.